This entry lists 20 T cell receptor beta chains sequenced from one sample in a study of T cell responses to AZD1222 COVID-19 vaccine. Data came from immunoSEQ multiplex PCR; TCRdb stores just in-frame clones and leaves some out. This table has approximately 100,000 clones, 75% to 90% appearing once. Here the sequenced sample was peripheral blood, taken 28 days after the second AZD1222 dose. The receptors stem from an adult who received the AZD1222 COVID-19 vaccine.

This clone occurred a few times. V gene TRBV14 combines with J gene TRBJ2-5; TRBD1 or TRBD2 may be the D gene (6 bases each). The CDR3 runs to 15 residues. Trimming cost V 0 bases and J 5 bases, with 13 bases left between them. In germline, CDR1 is SGHDN, CDR2 FVKESK. The CDR3 loop is CASSQDTTGAETQYF. CDR3 in DNA: TGTGCCAGCAGCCAAGATACGACGGGGGCGGAGACCCAGTACTTC. The variable domain in full, completed from reference TRBV14 and TRBJ2-5, reads EAGVTQFPSHSVIEKGQTVTLRCDPISGHDNLYWYRRVMGKEIKFLLHFVKESKQDESGMPNNRFLAERTGGTYSTLKVQPAELEDSGVYFCASSQDTTGAETQYFGPGTRLLVL.

V usage is TRBV11-3 and J usage is TRBJ2-7, with 12 bases fitting TRBD2. The length of the CDR3 is 16 residues. Per the germline V gene, CDR1 is SGHNT and CDR2 is YENEEA. V dropped 1 base and J dropped 7; count of bases not matched to a gene: 8. The CDR3 DNA sequence: TGTGCCAGCAGCTTAGGAAGGAGACTAGCGGGAGAAGAGCAGTACTTC. Translating gives CASSLGRRLAGEEQYF. The entire variable domain, with the rest obtained from reference TRBV11-3 and TRBJ2-7, is as follows: EAGVVQSPRYKIIEKKQPVAFWCNPISGHNTLYWYLQNLGQGPELLIRYENEEAVDDSQLPKDRFSAERLKGVDSTLKIQPAELGDSAVYLCASSLGRRLAGEEQYFGPGTRLTVT.

This chain uses TRBV2 with TRBJ2-2; 8 bases are a match to TRBD1. The CDR3 length is 16 residues. Trimming took 4 bases from V and 1 from J; bases not matched to a gene: 5. Germline CDR1 and CDR2: SNHLY and FYNNEI. The CDR3 region has the DNA TGTGCCAGCAGTGCCGGACAGGGTAGGAACACCGGGGAGCTGTTTTTT. Protein product: CASSAGQGRNTGELFF.

The chain carries TRBV20-1 and TRBJ1-2; D remains unclear. The CDR3 extends over 11 amino acids. The germline V gene encodes CDR1 DFQATT and CDR2 SNEGSKA (reference sequence). Deletions cut 2 bases from V and 6 bases from J, with 7 bases between. The CDR3 nucleotides read TGCAGTGCTAGAATGCGGGATGGCTACACCTTC. It is translated as CSARMRDGYTF.

DNA for the CDR3: TGCGCCAGCAGCGCGCTGACAGGGGGCACCGGGGAGCTGTTTTTT. This sequence encodes CASSALTGGTGELFF. The chain recombines TRBV5-1 with TRBJ2-2; 9 nucleotides match TRBD1. Germline trimming cut 4 bases from V and 4 bases from J; bases unmatched to any gene: 5. The germline V gene has CDR1 SGHRS and CDR2 YFSETQ. CDR3 length equals 15 residues.

The rearrangement uses TRBV2 and TRBJ1-4; 8 nucleotides agree with TRBD1. Trimming removed 6 bases from V and 4 bases from J; junction bases left unmatched: 7. From germline, CDR1 is SNHLY and CDR2 FYNNEI. The CDR3 extends over 15 amino acids. The CDR3 DNA follows: TGTGCCAGCAGACCGACAGGGGCCCGTAATGAAAAACTGTTTTTT. Amino acid sequence: CASRPTGARNEKLFF.

The chain combines TRBV9 with TRBJ2-3; possibly TRBD2 for D (6 bases). The CDR3 is made up of 15 amino acids. Per germline, CDR1 SGDLS and CDR2 YYNGEE. V lost 1 base to trimming and J lost 1 base, with 10 bases between them. The CDR3 sequence: CASSVSAGRTDTQYF. The CDR3 bases are TGTGCCAGCAGCGTATCAGCGGGTCGCACAGATACGCAGTATTTT.

V is TRBV29-1 and J is TRBJ1-5; no clear D. CDR3 length equals 12 residues. Germline assignment: CDR1 SQVTM and CDR2 ANQGSEA. V lost 4 bases and J 2 bases, leaving 6 bases between the germline ends. The CDR3 sequence is CSVVSGNQPQHF. The CDR3 nucleotides are TGCAGCGTTGTTTCGGGCAATCAGCCCCAGCATTTT.

The chain combines TRBV20-1 with TRBJ2-5; 7 bases match TRBD1. Trimming cost V 6 bases and J 5 bases; bases outside gene matches: 18. Per the germline V gene, CDR1 is DFQATT and CDR2 is SNEGSKA (reference sequence). The CDR3 spans 16 residues. The CDR3 DNA reads as TGCAGTGCCAGTTCCAGGAGTGACAGGGTGATGGAGACCCAGTACTTC. Encoded protein: CSASSRSDRVMETQYF.

The CDR3 sequence: CASSLDTSGGDEQYF. The CDR3 DNA is TGTGCCAGCAGCTTGGATACTAGCGGGGGGGACGAGCAGTACTTC. The rearrangement uses TRBV5-5 and TRBJ2-7, with 13 nucleotides matching TRBD2. The CDR3 is 15 amino acids. Germline V gives CDR1 SGHKS, CDR2 YYEKEE (reference sequence). Trimming cost V 0 bases and J 5 bases; bases outside gene matches: 2.

The genes are TRBV3-1 (or the pseudogene TRBV3-2) and TRBJ2-5; a possible D gene is TRBD1 (5 bases). The CDR3 totals 15 residues. V was pared by 3 bases and J by 5 bases, with 16 bases between. Germline assignment: CDR1 LGHDT and CDR2 YNNKEL (reference sequence). CDR3 sequence: CASSQDDSFGETQYF. CDR3 DNA: TGTGCCAGCAGCCAGGACGACAGTTTCGGGGAGACCCAGTACTTC.

The chain carries TRBV2 and TRBJ1-2; D remains ambiguous. CDR1 is SNHLY, CDR2 FYNNEI, per germline. The CDR3 is made up of 15 amino acids. V shed 5 bases and J shed 7 bases, with 20 bases lying between them. The CDR3 region is CASSMSPPVGSGYTF. As DNA, the CDR3 is TGTGCCAGCAGTATGTCCCCGCCCGTTGGGTCTGGCTACACCTTC.

V is TRBV9 and J is TRBJ1-3; unclear D gene. The CDR3 loop spans 16 amino acids. Germline CDR1 is SGDLS and CDR2 is YYNGEE. Trimming removed 1 base from V and 0 bases from J, with 11 bases in between. Here the CDR3 DNA reads TGTGCCAGCAGCGTAACGGGTCACAGCTCTGGAAACACCATATATTTT. The encoded protein is CASSVTGHSSGNTIYF.

This sequence joins TRBV5-1 and TRBJ2-4; 10 nucleotides line up with TRBD1. Germline-derived CDR1 and CDR2 are SGHRS and YFSETQ. The V segment lost 2 bases and the J segment 0 bases; nucleotides outside the gene matches: 5. CDR3 length equals 17 residues. CDR3 loop: CASSLTGQGVAKNIQYF. CDR3 in DNA: TGCGCCAGCAGCTTAACCGGACAGGGGGTAGCCAAAAACATTCAGTACTTC.

The chain recombines TRBV6-5 with TRBJ1-1; no definite D call. The germline V gene encodes CDR1 MNHEY and CDR2 SVGAGI. Trimming pared 9 bases from V and 5 bases from J, leaving 7 bases between. The CDR3 is 10 residues long. The CDR3 loop is CASGLTEAFF. CDR3 coding DNA: TGTGCCAGTGGCCTTACTGAAGCTTTCTTT.

The sample holds one count of this clone. The DNA of the CDR3 is TGTGCCAGCAGCTTAGGGGGACTAGGGGGCAATGAGCAGTTCTTC. It yields the protein CASSLGGLGGNEQFF. V and J are TRBV7-8 and TRBJ2-1, with 8 bases matching TRBD2. The V segment lost 1 base and the J segment 6 bases; nucleotides outside the gene matches: 5. The CDR3 spans 15 residues. Germline V gene sequence: CDR1 SGHVS, CDR2 FQNEAQ.

This chain links TRBV9 with TRBJ2-4; 8 bases agree with TRBD1. V shed 4 bases, J shed 9 bases, and the junction held 12 bases outside the gene matches. The CDR3 is made up of 15 amino acids. Germline V lookup: CDR1 SGDLS, CDR2 YYNGEE. CDR3 in DNA: TGTGCCAGCAGCCCAACCGGACAGGGAGAAGGCATTCAGTACTTC. Its protein is CASSPTGQGEGIQYF.

The V gene is TRBV7-9, the J gene TRBJ2-2, with TRBD2 matching 10 bases. The CDR3 consists of 15 residues. From germline, CDR1 is SEHNR and CDR2 FQNEAQ (reference sequence). Losses at the gene ends were 5 bases for V and 6 bases for J; bases not matched to a gene: 6. CDR3 loop: CASSVTSGKAGELFF. The CDR3 DNA sequence: TGTGCCAGCAGCGTCACTAGCGGGAAAGCCGGGGAGCTGTTTTTT.

The chain has TRBV29-1 and TRBJ2-2; D gene unclear. The CDR3 runs to 12 residues. Trimming stripped 6 bases from V and 0 bases from J, with 5 bases between. Germline CDR1 SQVTM, CDR2 ANQGSEA. The DNA of the CDR3 is TGCAGCGTGAGGTCGAACACCGGGGAGCTGTTTTTT. Its translation: CSVRSNTGELFF.

V and J are TRBV5-5 and TRBJ1-4; D might be TRBD1 (5 bases). Germline CDR1 is SGHKS and CDR2 is YYEKEE (reference sequence). This CDR3 contains 14 residues. V lost 4 bases and J lost 8, with 15 bases in between. DNA for the CDR3: TGTGCCAGCAGCCCAAGGGGTACAGACGAAAAACTGTTTTTT. Protein: CASSPRGTDEKLFF. Supplemented by reference TRBV5-5 and TRBJ1-4, the full variable domain reads DAGVTQSPTHLIKTRGQQVTLRCSPISGHKSVSWYQQVLGQGPQFIFQYYEKEERGRGNFPDRFSARQFPNYSSELNVNALLLGDSALYLCASSPRGTDEKLFFGSGTQLSVL.